This entry describes one T cell receptor beta chain. The antigen remains unidentified. The record originates from a study of post-analysis software for immune sequencing data. Findings and limits, study-wide: Relative to controls, patients with multiple sclerosis showed significantly lower normalized Chao1 diversity. In patients, TRBV5-6, TRBV5-1 and TRBV20-1 belonged to five TRBV segments found more frequently than in controls.

TCR beta libraries were prepared from cDNA with unique molecular identifiers. The T cell input of roughly 0.9 to 10 million gave about half a million cDNA molecules. In TCRdb, the PCR reads were re-called with MiXCR into one record per CDR3 protein. The sample includes under 200,000 distinct CDR3 sequences, 36% of them seen just once. The CDR3 runs to 18 residues. The V gene's germline CDR1 is DFQATT and CDR2 SNEGSKA (reference sequence). The chain recombines TRBV20-1 with TRBJ2-1, with 7 positions matching TRBD1. The J call may not be correct, given that the DNA end is closer to TRBJ2-7. The input for sequencing was blood, taken after autologous hematopoietic stem cell transplantation. The receptor's source is a girl between 5 and 17 years old with multiple sclerosis. The CDR3 region is CSARLVLQGVLLYNEQYF. As DNA, the CDR3 is TGCAGTGCTAGGTTAGTTTTGCAGGGGGTCCTCCTCTACAATGAGCAGTACTTC.